These T cell receptor beta chains were read from a single sample in a study of cytomegalovirus exposure and HLA in healthy donors. Libraries were prepared by immunoSEQ multiplex PCR; TCRdb keeps only in-frame clonotypes and omits some of them. The sample yields 250,000 to 350,000 clones, 80% to 90% seen once. Sequencing was performed on PBMCs. Every receptor here comes from a man between 40 and 49 years old in good health and CMV-seropositive. The CDR3 runs from the conserved cysteine through the conserved F or W. The order of the fields is clone size, J gene, V gene, CDR3 length, D gene, CDR3 protein, CDR3 DNA. D genes are given only for firm matches. A clone size is listed for some rows: how often the clone was seen (once, few, many), or a class if it is expanded.

-	TRBJ2-1	TRBV7-9	18	TRBD2	CASSFLSSTGGPGDEQFF	TGTGCCAGCAGCTTCCTCTCTTCGACGGGAGGGCCCGGGGATGAGCAGTTCTTC
-	TRBJ2-3	TRBV18	15	TRBD1	CASSPDRGSADTQYF	TGTGCCAGCTCACCAGACAGGGGAAGTGCAGATACGCAGTATTTT
-	TRBJ2-1	TRBV5-1	19	-	CASSSRSNSGWDFYNEQFF	TGCGCCAGCAGCTCCCGGTCAAATAGCGGCTGGGACTTCTACAATGAGCAGTTCTTC
-	TRBJ1-2	TRBV7-3	12	-	CASSLNGNGYTF	TGTGCCAGCAGCTTAAACGGGAATGGCTACACCTTC
-	TRBJ2-7	TRBV7-7	15	-	CARGGGGRPDYEQYF	TGTGCTAGGGGGGGAGGGGGGCGGCCAGACTACGAGCAGTACTTC
-	TRBJ2-3	TRBV7-3	18	TRBD2	CASSLNGEGRASTDTQYF	TGTGCCAGCAGCTTAAACGGCGAGGGGAGGGCTAGCACAGATACGCAGTATTTT
-	TRBJ2-1	TRBV6-5	14	-	CASSYAYSNNEQFF	TGTGCCAGCAGTTACGCCTACAGTAACAATGAGCAGTTCTTC
-	TRBJ2-1	TRBV6-5	15	TRBD2	CASTRLAGGSVEQFF	TGTGCCAGCACCCGACTAGCGGGAGGGAGTGTTGAGCAGTTCTTC
-	TRBJ2-3	TRBV30	16	-	CAWSPASSESTDTQYF	TGTGCCTGGAGTCCGGCCTCTAGCGAATCCACAGATACGCAGTATTTT
once	TRBJ2-3	TRBV13	16	TRBD2	CASSPVQTSPTDTQYF	TGTGCCAGCAGCCCCGTCCAGACTAGCCCTACAGATACGCAGTATTTT
-	TRBJ2-5	TRBV15	15	TRBD1	CATSTRTGYVETQYF	TGTGCCACCAGCACTCGGACAGGGTACGTGGAGACCCAGTACTTC